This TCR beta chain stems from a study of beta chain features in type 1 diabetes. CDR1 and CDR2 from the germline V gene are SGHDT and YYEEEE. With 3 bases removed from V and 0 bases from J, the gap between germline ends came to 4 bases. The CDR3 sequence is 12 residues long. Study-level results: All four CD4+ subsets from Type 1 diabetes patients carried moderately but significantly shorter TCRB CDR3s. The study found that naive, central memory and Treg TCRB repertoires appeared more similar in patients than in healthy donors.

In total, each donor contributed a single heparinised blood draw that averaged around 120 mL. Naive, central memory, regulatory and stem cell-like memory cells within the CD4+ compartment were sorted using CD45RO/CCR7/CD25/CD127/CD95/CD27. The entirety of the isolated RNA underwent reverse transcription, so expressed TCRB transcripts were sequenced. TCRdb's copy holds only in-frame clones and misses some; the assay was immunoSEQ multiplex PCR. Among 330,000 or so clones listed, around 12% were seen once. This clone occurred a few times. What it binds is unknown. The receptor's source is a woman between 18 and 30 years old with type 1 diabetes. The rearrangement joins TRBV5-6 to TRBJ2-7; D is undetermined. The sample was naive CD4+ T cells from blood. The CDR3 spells CASSSFSYEQYF. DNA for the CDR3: TGTGCCAGCAGCTCCTTCTCCTACGAGCAGTACTTC.